The 25 T cell receptor beta chains below come from one sample, sequenced in a study of blood T cells in healthy people across ages. It was with a sample-barcoded 5' primer and a J-beta primer mix that a second PCR of roughly 7 to 12 cycles was run. A single record per CDR3 protein comes from TCRdb applying MiXCR to the 5' RACE reads. This table has hundreds of thousands of distinct CDR3 sequences, around 50% appearing once. Source material: blood. The receptors here all came from a woman at least 80 years old in good health.

In its sample, this clonotype was seen many times. This rearrangement joins TRBV3-1 to TRBJ2-7, with 12 bases that match TRBD2. Germline loops: CDR1 LGHDT, CDR2 YNNKEL (reference sequence). CDR3 length: 15 residues. Trimming at V came to 3 bases and at J to 5 bases, leaving 5 bases not matched to a gene. CDR3 amino acids: CASSQTSGSFHEQYF. The CDR3, as DNA: TGTGCCAGCAGCCAGACTAGCGGGAGTTTCCACGAGCAGTACTTC.

As for this clonotype: Since a much larger clone is just one base distant, this may be a read error. The chain joins TRBV12-3 or TRBV12-4 to TRBJ2-7; D is unresolved. This CDR3 has 14 amino acids. CDR3 in DNA: TGTGCCTGCAGTCTGGGGTTATCTGGGTACGAGCAGTACTTC. Protein sequence: CACSLGLSGYEQYF.

The chain employs TRBV6-5 and TRBJ2-1, with D possibly being TRBD2 (5 bases). CDR1 MNHEY and CDR2 SVGAGI come from the germline V gene. This CDR3 has 21 amino acids. The ends were cut back, 2 bases at V and 0 bases at J, with 26 bases in the middle. The CDR3 spells CASSYPRRAAIPTSSYNEQFF. The CDR3 nucleotides are TGTGCCAGCAGTTACCCCCGGCGGGCCGCAATACCAACTAGCTCCTACAATGAGCAGTTCTTC.

This chain links TRBV2 with TRBJ2-3, with unresolved D. Germline V gene lookup returns CDR1 SNHLY and CDR2 FYNNEI. This CDR3 has 11 amino acids. Trimming shortened V by 3 bases and J by 12 bases, and 10 bases separated the two germline ends. The CDR3 bases are TGTGCCAGCAGTGACCAGGTCCCTCAGTATTTT. Translating gives CASSDQVPQYF.

V is TRBV29-1 and J is TRBJ2-1, with D uncertain. Trimming took off 8 bases at V and 5 bases at J, with 16 bases between the two ends. This CDR3 region has 13 residues. Germline V gives CDR1 SQVTM, CDR2 ANQGSEA. The CDR3, as DNA: TGCAGCCTGAACCTAGACACCAACAATGAGCAGTTCTTC. This codes for CSLNLDTNNEQFF.

This clonotype has a count of ten or more. The chain recombines TRBV20-1 with TRBJ1-2; tentative D call: TRBD1 (6 bases). Germline V lookup: CDR1 DFQATT, CDR2 SNEGSKA (reference sequence). The CDR3 has 15 amino acids. V lost 2 bases to trimming and J lost 3 bases, with 16 bases between them. The CDR3 loop is CSARHPTGEDYGYTF. CDR3 bases: TGCAGTGCTAGACACCCGACAGGCGAGGACTATGGCTACACCTTC.

This chain uses TRBV20-1 with TRBJ1-1; D not resolved. Germline V gene data show CDR1 as DFQATT and CDR2 as SNEGSKA (reference sequence). There are 16 residues in the CDR3. Deletions cut 1 base from V and 1 base from J, with 16 bases between. The CDR3 reads CSARGFREGGNTEAFF. The CDR3 bases are TGCAGTGCTAGAGGTTTTAGGGAGGGTGGGAACACTGAAGCTTTCTTT.

This chain uses TRBV15 with TRBJ2-1, with a possible D match to TRBD2 (6 bases). Trimming removed 2 bases from V and 0 bases from J, with 11 bases in between. There are 16 residues in the CDR3. Looked up from germline, CDR1 is LNHNV and CDR2 is YYDKDF (reference sequence). In DNA, the CDR3 is TGTGCCACCAGCAGACTAGCGCCAAGCTCCTACAATGAGCAGTTCTTC. Protein product: CATSRLAPSSYNEQFF.

For this clonotype: One end of the junction does not line up with germline, which may come from a read error. V is TRBV2 and J is TRBJ1-6; no definite D call. This CDR3 is 11 amino acids long. Germline assignment: CDR1 SNHLY and CDR2 FYNNEI. The CDR3: CASREGSPLHF. In DNA, the CDR3 is TGTGCCAGCAGAGAAGGTTCACCCCTCCACTTT. Full variable domain (rest looked up from reference TRBV2 and TRBJ1-6): EPEVTQTPSHQVTQMGQEVILRCVPISNHLYFYWYRQILGQKVEFLVSFYNNEISEKSEIFDDQFSVERPDGSNFTLKIRSTKLEDSAMYFCASREGSPLHFGNGTRLTVT.

The chain recombines TRBV27 with TRBJ2-5; no firm D call. CDR1 and CDR2 (germline): MNHEY, SMNVEV (reference sequence). V gave up 5 bases and J gave up 0 bases, with 13 bases separating them. CDR3 length equals 15 residues. For the CDR3, the DNA is TGTGCCAGCAGTCCCCACAGACTCTACCAAGAGACCCAGTACTTC. The encoded protein is CASSPHRLYQETQYF.

This chain links TRBV5-5 with TRBJ2-1; the match to TRBD2 covers 12 bases. Germline CDR1 SGHKS, CDR2 YYEKEE (reference sequence). CDR3 size: 18 residues. Trimming took 3 bases from V and 0 from J; bases not matched to a gene: 7. CDR3 residues: CASSWALAGGRSYNEQFF. For the CDR3, the DNA is TGTGCCAGCAGCTGGGCACTAGCGGGGGGCCGCTCCTACAATGAGCAGTTCTTC.

This clonotype was counted only a few times. Since a much larger clone is just one base distant, this may be a read error. V usage is TRBV11-3 and J usage is TRBJ1-6; TRBD1 matches 7 bases. The ends lost 3 bases at V and 5 bases at J; junction bases unmatched: 1. The CDR3 spans 14 residues. Germline CDR1 reads SGHNT; CDR2 reads YENEEA. This CDR3 is CASSLGQNNSPLHF. The DNA for the CDR3 is TGTGCCAGCAGCTTGGGACAGAATAATTCACCCCTCCACTTT.

For this clonotype: Being one base from a much bigger clone, this may be a read error. This chain uses TRBV21-1 with TRBJ2-3; the table assigns TRBD2, which was not confirmed against the DNA. TRBV21-1 is given as a pseudogene. This CDR3 contains 16 residues. CDR3: CASGLLRDGSTDTQYF. CDR3 sequence (DNA): TGTGCCAGCGGCCTACTGCGGGACGGCAGCACAGATACGCAGTATTTT.

This clonotype turned up a few times. The chain uses TRBV6-1 and TRBJ2-3, with 9 positions matching TRBD1. CDR3 length: 16 residues. CDR1 and CDR2 (germline): MNHNS, SASEGT. Losses at the gene ends were 0 bases for V and 10 bases for J; bases not matched to a gene: 11. The CDR3 reads CASSEALGQGSIAQYF. CDR3 DNA sequence: TGTGCCAGCAGTGAAGCGCTGGGACAGGGTTCCATCGCGCAGTATTTT.

This clonotype was picked up many times. CDR3 coding DNA: TGTGCCAGCAGTGGACAGGGGTCTAGCACAGATACGCAGTATTTT. This sequence encodes CASSGQGSSTDTQYF. The V call is TRBV2, the J call TRBJ2-3; TRBD1 matches 8 bases. Germline values: CDR1 SNHLY, CDR2 FYNNEI. The V gene end was trimmed by 4 bases and the J gene end by 0 bases; junction bases not matched to a gene: 3. The CDR3 is 15 residues long.

Regarding this clonotype: A much larger clone sits a single nucleotide away, making a read error possible. This sequence joins TRBV9 and TRBJ2-1; 8 bases are shared with TRBD2. With the DNA end fitting TRBJ2-7 better, the J assignment may be wrong. The CDR3 is made up of 15 amino acids. Germline lookup yields CDR1 SGDLS and CDR2 YYNGEE. The CDR3 loop is CASSRGGNSYNEQYF. Written as DNA, the CDR3 is TGTGCCAGCAGCCGGGGGGGGAACTCCTACAATGAGCAGTACTTC.

This clonotype was recorded many times. The CDR3 DNA reads TGTGCCAGCAGCCAACGACAGGGGAGTGGTGGTACGCAGTATTTT. As protein: CASSQRQGSGGTQYF. This sequence joins TRBV3-1 and TRBJ2-3; TRBD1 matches at 8 bases. Germline CDR1 is LGHDT and CDR2 is YNNKEL (reference sequence). CDR3 length: 15 residues. V lost 2 bases, J lost 8 bases, and 9 bases stayed unmatched.

V gene TRBV5-1 combines with J gene TRBJ2-1; 8 bases align to TRBD1. J was trimmed by 7 bases and V by 1 base; bases with no gene match: 4. The CDR3 spans 14 residues. Germline values: CDR1 SGHRS, CDR2 YFSETQ. The chain's CDR3 is CASSLTRGQNEQFF. CDR3 nucleotide sequence: TGCGCCAGCAGCTTGACCAGGGGGCAGAATGAGCAGTTCTTC.

The chain joins TRBV5-1 to TRBJ1-4, with unresolved D. Germline lookup yields CDR1 SGHRS and CDR2 YFSETQ. V was pared by 2 bases and J by 5 bases, with 13 bases between. There are 15 residues in the CDR3. Written as DNA, the CDR3 is TGCGCCAGCAGCTTCAGCTGGGGAGCGAATGAAAAACTGTTTTTT. Translated, it gives CASSFSWGANEKLFF.

The rearrangement links TRBV27 to TRBJ1-5, with 8 nucleotides matching TRBD1. CDR1 and CDR2 (germline): MNHEY, SMNVEV (reference sequence). The CDR3 spans 15 residues. After removal of 5 bases from V and 6 bases from J, the junction contained 9 bases not matched to a gene. The CDR3 here is CASSPVGQGGQPQHF. The CDR3 DNA is TGTGCCAGCAGTCCGGTCGGACAGGGAGGTCAGCCCCAGCATTTT.

This clonotype has ten or more counts. The rearrangement joins TRBV5-1 to TRBJ2-7; 8 nucleotides match TRBD2. CDR1 is SGHRS and CDR2 is YFSETQ in the germline V gene. CDR3 size: 15 residues. V shed 4 bases and J 7 bases; nucleotides not matched to a gene: 13. CDR3 coding DNA: TGCGCCAGCAGCCCAGATGAAAGCGGGAGCATTGAGCAGTACTTC. Translation gives CASSPDESGSIEQYF.

Concerning this clonotype: This could be a read error, since a much larger clone is one nucleotide away. DNA for the CDR3: TGCAGCGTTTCACAGGGGTCGAAGACCCAGTACTTC. Protein product: CSVSQGSKTQYF. V gene TRBV29-1 combines with J gene TRBJ2-5; 7 positions match TRBD1. Germline V gene sequence: CDR1 SQVTM, CDR2 ANQGSEA. V trimming: 5 bases; J trimming: 6 bases; junction bases outside the gene matches: 6. This CDR3 region has 12 residues.

The gene calls are TRBV7-2 and TRBJ2-3; the match to TRBD2 covers 12 bases. This CDR3 is 16 amino acids long. Germline lookup yields CDR1 SGHTA and CDR2 FQGNSA. V trimming: 5 bases; J trimming: 2 bases; junction bases outside the gene matches: 5. The CDR3 DNA follows: TGTGCCAGCAGCCGCCGACTAGCGGGGGTCACAGATACGCAGTATTTT. Its translation is CASSRRLAGVTDTQYF.

The sample holds a few counts of this clonotype. The rearrangement joins TRBV12-3 or TRBV12-4 to TRBJ2-3, with 8 bases lining up with TRBD2. The CDR3 has 16 amino acids. Germline trimming cut 6 bases from V and 4 bases from J; bases unmatched to any gene: 12. The CDR3 loop reads CASSGGGNLEADTQYF. In DNA, the CDR3 is TGTGCCAGCAGCGGCGGGGGGAACCTCGAGGCAGATACGCAGTATTTT.

V usage is TRBV20-1 and J usage is TRBJ2-3; D possibly corresponds to TRBD2 (6 bases). The CDR3 length is 15 residues. Germline V gene sequence: CDR1 DFQATT, CDR2 SNEGSKA (reference sequence). The V gene lost 2 bases and the J gene lost 6 bases, with 18 bases spanning the gap. In DNA form, the CDR3 reads TGCAGTGCTAGACCCAAGGAGCGGGCCTGGGATACGCAGTATTTT. It codes for CSARPKERAWDTQYF.